Below are 14 T cell receptor beta chains sequenced from a single sample in a study of control samples from healthy donors and cancer patients. Clones were sequenced by immunoSEQ multiplex PCR, and TCRdb holds only the in-frame ones, with some missing. This sample carries fewer than 60,000 clones, about 86% of them seen once, and the ten largest clones take less than 3.5%. Sequenced material: PBMCs. The receptors were sampled from a woman in her fifties or sixties with lung cancer.

The CDR3 nucleotides read TGTGCCAGCAGCTTAATGGGGCGCCCTGGAAACACCATATATTTT. The encoded protein is CASSLMGRPGNTIYF. J is TRBJ1-3 and V is TRBV7-8; a possible D gene is TRBD1 (5 bases). CDR1 is SGHVS, CDR2 FQNEAQ, per germline. V dropped 2 bases and J dropped 2 bases, with 10 bases sitting between them. The CDR3 totals 15 residues.

This sequence joins TRBV25-1 and TRBJ1-1; D not certain. CDR3 length: 15 amino acids. Germline V gives CDR1 MGHDK, CDR2 SYGVNS. V gave up 5 bases and J gave up 0 bases, with 13 bases separating them. CDR3 nucleotide sequence: TGTGCCAGCAGTAGTAATCGAATTTTGAACACTGAAGCTTTCTTT. Amino acid sequence: CASSSNRILNTEAFF.

J is TRBJ1-6 and V is TRBV7-9; D unclear. The CDR3 runs to 15 residues. CDR1 and CDR2 from the germline V gene are SEHNR and FQNEAQ (reference sequence). V was shortened by 4 bases and J by 6 bases, with 13 bases between the two germline ends. The CDR3 DNA reads as TGTGCCAGCAGCTCTACGGCGGGCTTTAATTCACCCCTCCACTTT. It is translated as CASSSTAGFNSPLHF.

CDR3: CASSEEQGAGQPQHF. CDR3 nucleotides: TGTGCCAGCAGTGAAGAACAGGGTGCAGGTCAGCCCCAGCATTTT. The V gene is TRBV2, the J gene TRBJ1-5, with D possibly being TRBD1 (6 bases). In germline, CDR1 is SNHLY, CDR2 FYNNEI. The V end was cut by 1 base, the J end by 6 bases, with 13 bases between. The CDR3 spans 15 residues. Based on the CDR3 plus reference TRBV2 and TRBJ1-5, the full variable domain is EPEVTQTPSHQVTQMGQEVILRCVPISNHLYFYWYRQILGQKVEFLVSFYNNEISEKSEIFDDQFSVERPDGSNFTLKIRSTKLEDSAMYFCASSEEQGAGQPQHFGDGTRLSIL.

The CDR3 DNA reads as TGTGCCAGCAGCTTCGAGCTCTCTGGAAACACCATATATTTT. Translated, it gives CASSFELSGNTIYF. V is TRBV11-2 and J is TRBJ1-3; D is undetermined. The CDR3 loop spans 14 amino acids. Germline V CDR1 and CDR2: SGHAT, FQNNGV. V dropped 3 bases and J dropped 0 bases, with 6 bases sitting between them.

The sample holds a few counts of this clone. This chain links TRBV15 with TRBJ1-3; weak D call: TRBD1 (6 bases). Germline CDR1 is LNHNV and CDR2 is YYDKDF (reference sequence). The CDR3 loop spans 21 amino acids. V lost 2 bases, J lost 0 bases, and 26 bases lay in between. The CDR3 spells CATSRPPPHGTSSFSGNTIYF. CDR3 nucleotide sequence: TGTGCCACCAGCAGACCCCCGCCCCACGGGACAAGTTCTTTCTCTGGAAACACCATATATTTT.

The V call is TRBV7-8, the J call TRBJ1-2; D gene uncertain. Germline V gives CDR1 SGHVS, CDR2 FQNEAQ. The ends were cut back, 5 bases at V and 3 bases at J, with 10 bases in the middle. The CDR3 consists of 13 residues. The CDR3: CASSQGLDYGYTF. CDR3 bases: TGTGCCAGCAGCCAAGGGTTAGACTATGGCTACACCTTC.

The chain employs TRBV7-2 and TRBJ2-2, with unresolved D. V was shortened by 2 bases and J by 5 bases, with 6 bases between the two germline ends. The V gene's germline CDR1 is SGHTA and CDR2 FQGNSA. The CDR3 runs to 13 residues. CDR3 DNA: TGTGCCAGCAGCTTACGTCGAACCGGGGAGCTGTTTTTT. Its translation is CASSLRRTGELFF.

This chain uses TRBV28 with TRBJ2-5; TRBD2 matches at 7 bases. The CDR3 has 14 amino acids. Germline V lookup: CDR1 MDHEN, CDR2 SYDVKM. Trimming took 3 bases from V and 7 from J; bases not matched to a gene: 8. The CDR3 reads CASSFGWPGGTQYF. CDR3 nucleotides: TGTGCCAGCAGTTTTGGGTGGCCGGGAGGGACCCAGTACTTC.

This CDR3 reads CASSLSSSGRGAFF. The CDR3 region has the DNA TGTGCCAGCAGCTTGTCATCGAGCGGACGGGGAGCTTTCTTT. V and J are TRBV5-5 and TRBJ1-1; D is ambiguous. The V gene's germline CDR1 is SGHKS and CDR2 YYEKEE (reference sequence). V was cut by 1 base and J by 10 bases, with 17 bases left in between. The CDR3 consists of 14 residues.

This sequence joins TRBV27 and TRBJ1-6; 7 bases fit TRBD1. The V segment lost 5 bases and the J segment 10 bases; nucleotides outside the gene matches: 8. This CDR3 has 14 residues. In germline, CDR1 is MNHEY, CDR2 SMNVEV (reference sequence). The CDR3 protein is CASSKETGWSPLHF. The CDR3 coding sequence is TGTGCCAGCAGTAAAGAGACAGGGTGGTCACCCCTCCACTTT.

This clone appeared once. The chain's CDR3 is CATSDIRAGGSLGELFF. The CDR3 DNA follows: TGTGCCACCAGTGATATCAGGGCAGGGGGCTCCCTTGGAGAGCTGTTTTTT. The rearrangement links TRBV24-1 to TRBJ2-2; TRBD1 aligns across 8 bases. J lost 11 bases, V lost 3 bases, and 16 bases had no gene match. Germline lookup yields CDR1 KGHDR and CDR2 SFDVKD. The CDR3 is made up of 17 amino acids.

V usage is TRBV7-2 and J usage is TRBJ2-5, with a tentative D call TRBD1 (5 bases). This CDR3 region has 13 residues. Trimming stripped 5 bases from V and 4 bases from J, with 11 bases between. Germline loops: CDR1 SGHTA, CDR2 FQGNSA. This CDR3 is CASSPRQRETQYF. The CDR3 DNA reads as TGTGCCAGCAGCCCCCGACAGAGAGAGACCCAGTACTTC.

This chain connects TRBV10-1 to TRBJ2-5; D gene uncertain. Germline values: CDR1 WNHNN, CDR2 SYGVQD (reference sequence). V was pared by 6 bases and J by 0 bases, with 2 bases between. The CDR3 loop spans 11 amino acids. The CDR3 DNA reads as TGCGCCAGCAGGTACCAAGAGACCCAGTACTTC. Protein: CASRYQETQYF.